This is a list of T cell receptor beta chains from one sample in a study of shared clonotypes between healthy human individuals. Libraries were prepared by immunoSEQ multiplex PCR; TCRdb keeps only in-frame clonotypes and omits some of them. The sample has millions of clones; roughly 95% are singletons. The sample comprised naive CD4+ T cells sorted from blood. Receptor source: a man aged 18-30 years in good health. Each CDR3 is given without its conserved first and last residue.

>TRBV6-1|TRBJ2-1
AIDRELSNEQF
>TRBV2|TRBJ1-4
ASRAGPTGAGEKLF
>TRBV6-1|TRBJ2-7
ASLLQGGGQY
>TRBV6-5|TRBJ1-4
ASRQGKVEKLF
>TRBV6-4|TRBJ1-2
ASSPPRGSRLTYGYT
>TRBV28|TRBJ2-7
ASRGTVYEQY
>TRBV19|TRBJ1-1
ASRPQGRNTEAF
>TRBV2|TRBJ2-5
ASSVLGKETQY
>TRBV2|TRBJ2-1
ASRLPPANEQF
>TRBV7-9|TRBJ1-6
ASSPGDRANSPLH
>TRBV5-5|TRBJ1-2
ASGTFSRKTYGYT
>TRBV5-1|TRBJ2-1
ASSWGQGGNEQF
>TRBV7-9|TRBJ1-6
ASSSKSSPVNSPLH
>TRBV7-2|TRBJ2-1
ASSLVGGGAYNEQF
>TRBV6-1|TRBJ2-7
ASSERSLAGGEQY
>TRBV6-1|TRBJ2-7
ASSELLQGKGAREQY
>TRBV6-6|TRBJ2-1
ASRNGITNEQF
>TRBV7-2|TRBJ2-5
ASSSSVETQY